Many counts were recorded for the clone carrying this TCR beta chain. No antigen is known for it. The data belong to a study of T cell repertoires in cytomegalovirus infection. Study as a whole: CMV infection together with matching HLA type was indicated by public TCR beta signatures.

Using its own MiXCR run on the reads, TCRdb lists one record per CDR3 protein. The sample yields some 480,000 distinct CDR3 sequences, around 30% seen once. The TCR sequence derives from a human donor in good health (CMV status not recorded). Some clones in this sample may be carry-over from other donors' samples. The sequenced sample was cultured PBMCs, obtained from culture after CMV antigen stimulation.

The CDR3 nucleotides are TGCGCCAGCAGCTCTTCGGCTGGTGAAAAACTGTTTTTT. Translated: CASSSSAGEKLFF. The chain has TRBV5-1 and TRBJ1-4, with D unresolved. Looked up from germline, CDR1 is SGHRS and CDR2 is YFSETQ. The CDR3 runs 13 residues. Trimming removed 3 bases from V and 7 bases from J, with 10 bases in between.